This is a list of T cell receptor beta chains from one sample in a study of siplizumab effects on memory and regulatory T cells. TCRdb's table, derived via immunoSEQ multiplex PCR, lists solely in-frame clones and lacks some. The data contain 70,000 or so clones, about 90% of them seen just once; the ten biggest clones take up more than 25%. The sample was CD8+ T cells sorted from blood. These receptors originate from a human donor in good health. The CDR3 runs from the conserved cysteine through the conserved F or W. The order of the fields is D gene, clone size, V gene, J gene, CDR3 DNA, CDR3 protein. The D gene is left open where the match is weak. Clone size appears in some rows only: once, few, many, or a class for an expanded clone.

d_call: NA
clone_size: NA
v_call: TRBV6-1
j_call: TRBJ1-1
cdr3_nt: TGTGCCAGCAGTGAAGGGGGCGGATTGGACACTGAAGCTTTCTTT
cdr3_aa: CASSEGGGLDTEAFF

d_call: NA
clone_size: NA
v_call: TRBV27
j_call: TRBJ2-2
cdr3_nt: TGTGCCAGCAGTTTTGTTTCTTCGGGGTTCGGGGAGCTGTTTTTT
cdr3_aa: CASSFVSSGFGELFF

d_call: NA
clone_size: NA
v_call: TRBV9
j_call: TRBJ2-5
cdr3_nt: TGTGCCAGCAGCGTAGCACGGCTCCGGACGGACCAAGAGACCCAGTACTTC
cdr3_aa: CASSVARLRTDQETQYF

d_call: TRBD2
clone_size: NA
v_call: TRBV5-6
j_call: TRBJ2-3
cdr3_nt: TGTGCCAGCAGCTCGACTAGCGGACCTAGCACAGATACGCAGTATTTT
cdr3_aa: CASSSTSGPSTDTQYF

d_call: NA
clone_size: NA
v_call: TRBV19
j_call: TRBJ1-1
cdr3_nt: TGTGCCAGTAGTATAGTACCCGATATGAACACTGAAGCTTTCTTT
cdr3_aa: CASSIVPDMNTEAFF

d_call: TRBD1
clone_size: NA
v_call: TRBV4-2
j_call: TRBJ2-7
cdr3_nt: TGTGCCAGCAGCGCCCGACAGGGGAGCTCCTACGAGCAGTACTTC
cdr3_aa: CASSARQGSSYEQYF

d_call: TRBD2
clone_size: NA
v_call: TRBV7-7
j_call: TRBJ2-5
cdr3_nt: TGTGCTAGCAGCGCCAAAAGCGGGAGTACAGAGACCCAGTACTTC
cdr3_aa: CASSAKSGSTETQYF

d_call: NA
clone_size: NA
v_call: TRBV18
j_call: TRBJ2-7
cdr3_nt: TGTGCCAGCTCACCTATGGAGGCCTACGAGCAGTACTTC
cdr3_aa: CASSPMEAYEQYF

d_call: TRBD1
clone_size: NA
v_call: TRBV7-9
j_call: TRBJ1-2
cdr3_nt: TGTGCCAGCAGCGACCCCGGGACAGGTCTATGGGGCTACACCTTC
cdr3_aa: CASSDPGTGLWGYTF

d_call: NA
clone_size: NA
v_call: TRBV27
j_call: TRBJ2-4
cdr3_nt: TGTGCCAGCAGCCGAAACACAGTAGCCAAAAACATTCAGTACTTC
cdr3_aa: CASSRNTVAKNIQYF

d_call: TRBD2
clone_size: once
v_call: TRBV11-2
j_call: TRBJ2-7
cdr3_nt: TGTGCCACCCAGGGACTAGCGGGCCCCGAGCAGTACTTC
cdr3_aa: CATQGLAGPEQYF

d_call: NA
clone_size: NA
v_call: TRBV19
j_call: TRBJ2-7
cdr3_nt: TGTGCCAGTAGTATTGACCCCTACGAGCAGTACTTC
cdr3_aa: CASSIDPYEQYF

d_call: NA
clone_size: NA
v_call: TRBV28
j_call: TRBJ1-5
cdr3_nt: TGTGCCAGCTTCGGAGGATCCGGGGCTTGGACTAATCAGCCCCAGCATTTT
cdr3_aa: CASFGGSGAWTNQPQHF

d_call: TRBD1
clone_size: NA
v_call: TRBV7-9
j_call: TRBJ2-3
cdr3_nt: TGTGCCAGCAGCTTTACCGGGACAGGGGGCACAGATACGCAGTATTTT
cdr3_aa: CASSFTGTGGTDTQYF

d_call: TRBD2
clone_size: NA
v_call: TRBV19
j_call: TRBJ2-1
cdr3_nt: TGTGCCAGTACTCACGGGGGGGCAAACAATGAGCAGTTCTTC
cdr3_aa: CASTHGGANNEQFF

d_call: NA
clone_size: NA
v_call: TRBV7-9
j_call: TRBJ2-7
cdr3_nt: TGTGCCAGCAGCCCTAAACTGGGTTTGGGAAACGAGCCGTACTTC
cdr3_aa: CASSPKLGLGNEPYF

d_call: NA
clone_size: NA
v_call: TRBV5-4
j_call: TRBJ2-1
cdr3_nt: TGTGCCAGCAGCTTGGTCCCAGGGACCTACAATGAGCAGTTCTTC
cdr3_aa: CASSLVPGTYNEQFF

d_call: TRBD1
clone_size: NA
v_call: TRBV15
j_call: TRBJ1-1
cdr3_nt: TGTGCCACCAGCAGAGAGTTACAGGGGAATTCCATGAACACTGAAGCTTTCTTT
cdr3_aa: CATSRELQGNSMNTEAFF

d_call: TRBD2
clone_size: NA
v_call: TRBV10-3
j_call: TRBJ2-3
cdr3_nt: TGTGCCATCAGTGATTTAGCGGGAGCGGAGGATACGCAGTATTTT
cdr3_aa: CAISDLAGAEDTQYF

d_call: NA
clone_size: NA
v_call: TRBV11-2
j_call: TRBJ2-7
cdr3_nt: TGTGCCAGCAGCTTAGGGGGAGTGACCTACGAGCAGTACTTC
cdr3_aa: CASSLGGVTYEQYF

d_call: NA
clone_size: NA
v_call: TRBV19
j_call: TRBJ1-5
cdr3_nt: TGTGCCATCGGAGTTTATCAGCCCCAGCATTTT
cdr3_aa: CAIGVYQPQHF

d_call: NA
clone_size: NA
v_call: TRBV7-7
j_call: TRBJ2-5
cdr3_nt: TGTGCCAGCAGCGACACCTTTGAGGGGTCTGGAGAGACCCAGTACTTC
cdr3_aa: CASSDTFEGSGETQYF

d_call: NA
clone_size: NA
v_call: TRBV7-7
j_call: TRBJ2-5
cdr3_nt: TGTGCTAGCAGCTATTTCCGGTGTGTCAGGCCGACGAAGACCCAGTACTTC
cdr3_aa: CASSYFRCVRPTKTQYF

d_call: NA
clone_size: NA
v_call: TRBV7-9
j_call: TRBJ1-1
cdr3_nt: TGTGCCAGCAGCTTAGGGCGGATCACTGAAGCTTTCTTT
cdr3_aa: CASSLGRITEAFF

d_call: TRBD1
clone_size: NA
v_call: TRBV9
j_call: TRBJ2-2
cdr3_nt: TGTGCCAGCAGCGCCCCGACAGGGGGAGGCGACACCGGGGAGCTGTTTTTT
cdr3_aa: CASSAPTGGGDTGELFF

d_call: NA
clone_size: NA
v_call: TRBV5-6
j_call: TRBJ2-2
cdr3_nt: TGTGCCAGCAGCTTGGAGGCCCCGGGAGTGGCCCTTACCGGGGAGCTGTTTTTT
cdr3_aa: CASSLEAPGVALTGELFF

d_call: NA
clone_size: NA
v_call: TRBV19
j_call: TRBJ1-1
cdr3_nt: TGTGCCAGTAGTATCCCACAGGCCCTAGGGGGTGAAGCTTTCTTT
cdr3_aa: CASSIPQALGGEAFF

d_call: NA
clone_size: NA
v_call: TRBV6-5
j_call: TRBJ1-1
cdr3_nt: TGTGCCAGCAGTTACGGTTATGGGAACACTGAAGCTTTCTTT
cdr3_aa: CASSYGYGNTEAFF

d_call: TRBD1
clone_size: NA
v_call: TRBV9
j_call: TRBJ2-7
cdr3_nt: TGTGCCAGCAGCGCGATCCCCGGGACAGCCGACGAGCAGTACTTC
cdr3_aa: CASSAIPGTADEQYF

d_call: NA
clone_size: NA
v_call: TRBV7-9
j_call: TRBJ2-5
cdr3_nt: TGTGCCAGCAGCTTCCTAGGAGAGACCCAGTACTTC
cdr3_aa: CASSFLGETQYF

d_call: NA
clone_size: NA
v_call: TRBV10-3
j_call: TRBJ2-5
cdr3_nt: TGTGCCATCAGTGAGGGGTCGTATGACGAGACCCAGTACTTC
cdr3_aa: CAISEGSYDETQYF

d_call: TRBD2
clone_size: NA
v_call: TRBV4-1
j_call: TRBJ2-3
cdr3_nt: TGCGCCAGCAGCCAAGATATCGATAGCGGGGGGAGCACAGATACGCAGTATTTT
cdr3_aa: CASSQDIDSGGSTDTQYF

d_call: NA
clone_size: NA
v_call: TRBV19
j_call: TRBJ1-1
cdr3_nt: TGTGCCAGCCAGTGGGGCAGCGGTTCCTCTGAAGCTTTCTTT
cdr3_aa: CASQWGSGSSEAFF

d_call: NA
clone_size: NA
v_call: TRBV2
j_call: TRBJ1-1
cdr3_nt: TGTGCCAGCAGAGGTTTGGACAAGGGCACTGAAGCTTTCTTT
cdr3_aa: CASRGLDKGTEAFF

d_call: NA
clone_size: NA
v_call: TRBV4-1
j_call: TRBJ2-3
cdr3_nt: TGCGCCAGCAGCCAAGTAGGTTCCCCCGGCACAGATACGCAGTATTTT
cdr3_aa: CASSQVGSPGTDTQYF

d_call: NA
clone_size: NA
v_call: TRBV18
j_call: TRBJ2-2
cdr3_nt: TGTGCCAGCTCCCCCGAGCCGGGGGCAGGCACCGGGGAGCTGTTTTTT
cdr3_aa: CASSPEPGAGTGELFF

d_call: NA
clone_size: NA
v_call: TRBV5-1
j_call: TRBJ2-5
cdr3_nt: TGCGCCAGCAGCTCGGACAACCAAGAGACCCAGTACTTC
cdr3_aa: CASSSDNQETQYF

d_call: NA
clone_size: few
v_call: TRBV9
j_call: TRBJ1-4
cdr3_nt: TGTGCCAGCAGCACGGGAGATGAAAAACTGTTTTTT
cdr3_aa: CASSTGDEKLFF

d_call: NA
clone_size: NA
v_call: TRBV5-6
j_call: TRBJ1-4
cdr3_nt: TGTGCCAGCAGCTTTGGGGGAATGGGCAGAGAAAAACTGTTTTTT
cdr3_aa: CASSFGGMGREKLFF